The 27 T cell receptor beta chains given below trace back to one sample, sequenced in a study of Ad26.COV2.S vaccination and SARS-CoV-2 variants. Treatment given: roughly 19 received Ad26.COV2.S at low or high dose, single or two shots; 5 received placebo; per-sample allocation not given. The samples date from day 63 after the first vaccine or placebo injection. Some clones are missing from TCRdb's copy, which holds only in-frame ones; the method was immunoSEQ multiplex PCR. The table records 400,000 to 450,000 clones, around 93% of them present only once. The sample in question was peripheral blood, obtained in a trial of Ad26.COV2.S vaccine versus placebo. The origin of the receptors is a person aged 18-65 years who received the Ad26.COV2.S COVID-19 vaccine or a placebo.

The V call is TRBV5-1, the J call TRBJ2-6, with D hard to call. The germline V and J ends were trimmed by 1 base and 0 bases, with 8 bases remaining between them. The CDR3 sequence is 16 residues long. The germline gives CDR1 SGHRS, CDR2 YFSETQ. The CDR3, as DNA: TGCGCCAGCAGCTTGCCTATTTCCTCTGGGGCCAACGTCCTGACTTTC. It is translated as CASSLPISSGANVLTF. Variable domain in full (rest from reference TRBV5-1 and TRBJ2-6): KAGVTQTPRYLIKTRGQQVTLSCSPISGHRSVSWYQQTPGQGLQFLFEYFSETQRNKGNFPGRFSGRQFSNSRSEMNVSTLELGDSALYLCASSLPISSGANVLTFGAGSRLTVL.

This chain connects TRBV19 to TRBJ2-5; D remains ambiguous. Per the germline V gene, CDR1 is LNHDA and CDR2 is SQIVND (reference sequence). The CDR3 is made up of 14 amino acids. Trimming took off 1 base at V and 2 bases at J, with 8 bases between the two ends. CDR3 region: CASSIGLGQETQYF. The CDR3 DNA reads as TGTGCCAGTAGTATAGGCCTAGGACAAGAGACCCAGTACTTC.

This chain connects TRBV7-2 to TRBJ1-1, with D tentatively TRBD1 (5 bases). Germline-derived CDR1 and CDR2 are SGHTA and FQGNSA. Trimming pared 5 bases from V and 0 bases from J, leaving 19 bases between. There are 17 residues in the CDR3. The CDR3 bases are TGTGCCAGCAGCCTTCCGGGGCTACCTATGATGAACACTGAAGCTTTCTTT. It translates to CASSLPGLPMMNTEAFF.

The rearrangement links TRBV5-6 to TRBJ2-1, with 10 bases that match TRBD1. Trimming at V came to 5 bases and at J to 1 base, leaving 3 bases not matched to a gene. Germline CDR1 and CDR2: SGHDT and YYEEEE. This CDR3 is 15 amino acids long. This CDR3 reads CASSRDRGSYNEQFF. The DNA of the CDR3 is TGTGCCAGCAGTAGGGACAGGGGATCCTACAATGAGCAGTTCTTC.

CDR3: CASSQRGTVTKETQYF. The CDR3 coding sequence is TGCGCCAGCAGCCAGCGGGGGACCGTGACAAAAGAGACCCAGTACTTC. The chain combines TRBV5-1 with TRBJ2-5; 8 bases are shared with TRBD2. Trimming took 4 bases from V and 3 from J; bases not matched to a gene: 11. From germline, CDR1 is SGHRS and CDR2 YFSETQ. The CDR3 has 16 amino acids.

This chain links TRBV5-1 with TRBJ2-2; D may be TRBD1 (6 bases). Trimming removed 4 bases at V and 0 bases at J, with 13 bases between. The CDR3 has 16 residues. Germline lookup yields CDR1 SGHRS and CDR2 YFSETQ. The DNA for the CDR3 is TGCGCCAGCAGCCCCCTGGACAGTGCGAACACCGGGGAGCTGTTTTTT. Amino acid sequence: CASSPLDSANTGELFF.

This sequence joins TRBV6-2 or TRBV6-3 and TRBJ1-2, with a weak D call TRBD1 (5 bases). The CDR3 extends over 13 amino acids. Germline lookup yields CDR1 MNHEY and CDR2 SVGEGT. Trimming took off 2 bases at V and 8 bases at J, with 12 bases between the two ends. CDR3 protein: CASSYQGVRGYTF. CDR3 nucleotide sequence: TGTGCCAGCAGTTACCAAGGGGTTCGGGGCTACACCTTC.

V gene TRBV11-2 combines with J gene TRBJ1-6; TRBD1 matches 9 bases. The CDR3 is made up of 14 amino acids. Germline CDR1 reads SGHAT; CDR2 reads FQNNGV. Trimming took 4 bases from V and 10 from J; bases not matched to a gene: 5. DNA for the CDR3: TGTGCCAGCAGCTCTGACAGGGGGGGATCACCCCTCCACTTT. This translates into CASSSDRGGSPLHF.

This chain uses TRBV7-9 with TRBJ1-3; D unclear. CDR3 length equals 15 residues. CDR1 is SEHNR, CDR2 FQNEAQ, per germline (reference sequence). V was trimmed by 4 bases and J by 0 bases, leaving 10 bases between them. CDR3 DNA sequence: TGTGCCAGCAGCTCCCGACCGGACTCTGGAAACACCATATATTTT. Translated, it gives CASSSRPDSGNTIYF.

The rearrangement links TRBV27 to TRBJ2-7; tentatively, D is TRBD2 (5 bases). The germline gives CDR1 MNHEY, CDR2 SMNVEV (reference sequence). The V end lost 3 bases, the J end lost 2 bases, and 11 bases lay between the germline ends. The CDR3 is made up of 14 amino acids. The CDR3 sequence: CASSLGAAPYEQYF. The CDR3 bases are TGTGCCAGCAGTTTGGGAGCCGCTCCCTACGAGCAGTACTTC.

This rearrangement joins TRBV12-5 to TRBJ1-2, with D possibly being TRBD1 (5 bases). V gave up 5 bases and J gave up 0 bases, with 16 bases separating them. Germline CDR1 is LGHNT and CDR2 is FRNRAP. This CDR3 contains 16 residues. The CDR3 spells CASGTETAVANYGYTF. CDR3 coding DNA: TGTGCTAGTGGTACGGAGACAGCAGTCGCTAACTATGGCTACACCTTC.

This rearrangement joins TRBV10-2 to TRBJ2-5; either TRBD1 or TRBD2 may fit D (6 bases each). Germline V gene lookup returns CDR1 WSHSY and CDR2 SAAADI. The CDR3 has 15 residues. Trimming pared 2 bases from V and 4 bases from J, leaving 14 bases between. The CDR3 is CASSERQAGSETQYF. CDR3 DNA sequence: TGCGCCAGCAGTGAGCGACAGGCGGGATCAGAGACCCAGTACTTC.

The V and J genes are TRBV25-1 and TRBJ1-1, with a tentative D call TRBD1 (5 bases). The CDR3 runs 14 residues. From germline, CDR1 is MGHDK and CDR2 SYGVNS. The V and J ends lost 1 base and 4 bases respectively, with 10 bases between them. The CDR3 DNA reads as TGTGCCAGCAGTGAATCGACAGTCGGCACTGAAGCTTTCTTT. Translated, it gives CASSESTVGTEAFF.

J is TRBJ1-3 and V is TRBV6-5, with 9 bases identical to TRBD1. V was clipped by 6 bases and J by 3 bases; unmatched bases: 6. The CDR3 loop spans 15 amino acids. Germline assignment: CDR1 MNHEY and CDR2 SVGAGI. CDR3 in amino acids: CASRPRQGVGNTIYF. The CDR3 coding sequence is TGTGCCAGCAGGCCACGACAGGGGGTTGGAAACACCATATATTTT.

The V call is TRBV18, the J call TRBJ2-3; D gene unclear. Trimming shortened V by 1 base and J by 6 bases, and 8 bases separated the two germline ends. The germline gives CDR1 KGHSH, CDR2 LQKENI. The CDR3 is 13 amino acids. DNA of the CDR3: TGTGCCAGCTCACCACTGCCGAGCGATACGCAGTATTTT. It yields the protein CASSPLPSDTQYF.

The chain uses TRBV9 and TRBJ1-5; the match to TRBD1 covers 8 bases. The germline CDR1 and CDR2 sequences are SGDLS and YYNGEE. The CDR3 totals 15 residues. V lost 2 bases, J lost 6 bases, and 7 bases stayed unmatched. CDR3 sequence: CASSVQGALGQPQHF. The CDR3 DNA follows: TGTGCCAGCAGCGTTCAGGGGGCGCTTGGTCAGCCCCAGCATTTT.

The chain employs TRBV29-1 and TRBJ1-4, with a weak D call TRBD1 (5 bases). Germline-derived CDR1 and CDR2 are SQVTM and ANQGSEA. CDR3 length equals 15 residues. V dropped 0 bases and J dropped 4 bases, with 12 bases sitting between them. CDR3 sequence (DNA): TGCAGCGTTGAAGACGACAGTTCTCTTAATGAAAAACTGTTTTTT. This translates into CSVEDDSSLNEKLFF.

This CDR3 reads CASSPSGLTSGNTIYF. Here the CDR3 DNA reads TGTGCCAGCTCACCCTCGGGTCTTACCTCTGGAAACACCATATATTTT. This chain connects TRBV18 to TRBJ1-3; no clear D gene. The CDR3 length is 16 residues. Germline V lookup: CDR1 KGHSH, CDR2 LQKENI. Trimming removed 3 bases from V and 0 bases from J, with 12 bases in between.

The V call is TRBV9, the J call TRBJ1-2; no definite D call. Trimming pared 3 bases from V and 2 bases from J, leaving 5 bases between. The V gene's germline CDR1 is SGDLS and CDR2 YYNGEE. This CDR3 has 12 residues. CDR3 sequence: CASSEGNYGYTF. The CDR3 DNA is TGTGCCAGCAGCGAAGGGAACTATGGCTACACCTTC.

V gene TRBV27 combines with J gene TRBJ2-7, with D maybe TRBD1 (6 bases). Trimming removed 4 bases from V and 4 bases from J, with 17 bases in between. Germline CDR1 reads MNHEY; CDR2 reads SMNVEV (reference sequence). The CDR3 contains 15 residues. Written as DNA, the CDR3 is TGTGCCAGCAGTTGGGGTGGACAGTTGGGGTACGAGCAGTACTTC. It yields the protein CASSWGGQLGYEQYF.

The chain recombines TRBV2 with TRBJ2-7, with D perhaps assigned TRBD1 or TRBD2 (8 bases each). Trimming left V 8 bases short and J 2 bases short, with 13 bases between. The CDR3 is 13 residues long. Germline lookup yields CDR1 SNHLY and CDR2 FYNNEI. The CDR3 loop reads CASREGQAYEQYF. CDR3 DNA: TGTGCCAGCCGGGAGGGACAGGCCTACGAGCAGTACTTC.

The gene calls are TRBV12-3 or TRBV12-4 and TRBJ2-2; tentative D call: TRBD2 (5 bases). The V end was cut by 6 bases, the J end by 3 bases, with 5 bases between. CDR3 length equals 12 residues. Written as DNA, the CDR3 is TGTGCCAGCAGGCGGGACACCGGGGAGCTGTTTTTT. Translating gives CASRRDTGELFF.

This sequence joins TRBV7-2 and TRBJ1-2; D is unclear. Germline V gene data show CDR1 as SGHTA and CDR2 as FQGNSA. Trimming took off 1 base at V and 4 bases at J, with 13 bases between the two ends. This CDR3 spans 15 amino acids. CDR3 amino acids: CASSLVIQPSYGYTF. The CDR3 region has the DNA TGTGCCAGCAGCTTAGTGATACAGCCCTCCTATGGCTACACCTTC.

This clone was recorded once. The gene calls are TRBV4-1 and TRBJ2-2; either TRBD1 or TRBD2 may fit D (5 bases each). Germline-derived CDR1 and CDR2 are MGHRA and YSYEKL. This CDR3 has 15 amino acids. Deletions cut 2 bases from V and 7 bases from J, with 14 bases between. The CDR3 spells CASSQPLRGGGELFF. CDR3 nucleotides: TGCGCCAGCAGCCAACCCCTTCGGGGCGGCGGGGAGCTGTTTTTT.

The chain combines TRBV5-4 with TRBJ2-7; 7 bases map to TRBD1. Germline V lookup: CDR1 SGHNT, CDR2 YYREEE (reference sequence). This CDR3 is 14 amino acids long. J gave up 1 base and V 5 bases, and 6 bases lay outside the gene matches. The CDR3 is CASRDLGQSYEQYF. The CDR3 nucleotides are TGTGCCAGCAGAGATTTGGGACAGTCCTACGAGCAGTACTTC. The full variable domain, with the rest looked up from reference TRBV5-4 and TRBJ2-7, is ETGVTQSPTHLIKTRGQQVTLRCSSQSGHNTVSWYQQALGQGPQFIFQYYREEENGRGNFPPRFSGLQFPNYSSELNVNALELDDSALYLCASRDLGQSYEQYFGPGTRLTVT.

This rearrangement joins TRBV19 to TRBJ1-1; a possible D gene is TRBD1 (5 bases). This CDR3 is 16 amino acids long. V was cut by 4 bases and J by 0 bases, with 15 bases left in between. Germline V gives CDR1 LNHDA, CDR2 SQIVND (reference sequence). The CDR3 is CASSTPGTVLNTEAFF. The CDR3 DNA reads as TGTGCCAGTAGTACCCCCGGGACGGTTCTGAACACTGAAGCTTTCTTT.

The chain carries TRBV27 and TRBJ2-7; 11 bases match TRBD1. The CDR3 contains 15 residues. Germline CDR1 reads MNHEY; CDR2 reads SMNVEV (reference sequence). The ends lost 5 bases at V and 3 bases at J; junction bases unmatched: 6. CDR3 loop: CASSPEDRGHYEQYF. Written as DNA, the CDR3 is TGTGCCAGCAGTCCCGAGGACAGGGGGCACTACGAGCAGTACTTC.